This T cell receptor (beta chain) is from a study of graft-versus-host responses after intestinal transplantation. The table came from immunoSEQ multiplex PCR; TCRdb's copy has only in-frame clones and leaves some out. The data contain over 55,000 clones, approximately 80% of them singletons. The germline CDR1 and CDR2 sequences are SGHRS and YFSETQ. CDR3 length: 19 residues. Trimming cost V 4 bases and J 1 base; bases outside gene matches: 16. To note about this clone: Antigen specificity is unknown.

The input for sequencing was unstimulated CD4+ T cells sorted from spleen or lymph node cells, taken before transplant. The chain recombines TRBV5-1 with TRBJ1-4; 7 bases are a match to TRBD1. The sequence derives from a human donor who was the organ donor for an intestinal transplant. The chain's CDR3 is CASSPRTHRGGGTNEKLFF. DNA for the CDR3: TGCGCCAGCAGCCCAAGGACCCACAGGGGTGGAGGAACTAATGAAAAACTGTTTTTT.